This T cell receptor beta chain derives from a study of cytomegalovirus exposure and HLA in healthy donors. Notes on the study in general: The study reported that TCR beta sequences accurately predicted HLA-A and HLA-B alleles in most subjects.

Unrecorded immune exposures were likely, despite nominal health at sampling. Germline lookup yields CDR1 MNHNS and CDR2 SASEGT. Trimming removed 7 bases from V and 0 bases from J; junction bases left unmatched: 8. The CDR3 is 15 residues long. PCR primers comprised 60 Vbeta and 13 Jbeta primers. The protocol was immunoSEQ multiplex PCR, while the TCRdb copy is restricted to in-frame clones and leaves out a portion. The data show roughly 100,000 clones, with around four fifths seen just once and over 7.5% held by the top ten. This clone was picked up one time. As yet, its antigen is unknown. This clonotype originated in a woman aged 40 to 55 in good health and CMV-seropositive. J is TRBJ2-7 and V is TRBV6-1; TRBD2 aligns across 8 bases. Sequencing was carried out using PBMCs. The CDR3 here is CASNREREYSYEQYF. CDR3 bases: TGTGCCAGCAATCGTGAGCGGGAGTACTCCTACGAGCAGTACTTC.